These T cell receptor beta chains were read from a single sample in a study of CD8 T cells in ankylosing spondylitis. TCRdb recomputed calls from the 5' RACE reads with MiXCR, one row per CDR3 protein. The sample yields 210,000 or so distinct CDR3 sequences, 20% to 30% seen once. Material: blood, either unsorted or a sorted T cell fraction (not recorded which). These receptors were collected from a male donor with ankylosing spondylitis or in good health (not recorded which). Each CDR3 is given with its conserved first and last residue. D genes are given only for firm matches. Size is stated for part of the rows, as once, few or many counts, or as a class when the clone is expanded.

abundance	d_gene	j_gene	v_gene	CDR3nt	CDR3aa
many	NA	TRBJ2-3	TRBV2	TGTGCCAGCAGTGAAATTGGTATCACTAGCACAGATACGCAGTATTTT	CASSEIGITSTDTQYF
NA	NA	TRBJ2-1	TRBV20-1	TGCAGTTCTTACGGGAGCTCCTACAATCTGCAGTTCTTC	CSSYGSSYNLQFF
NA	NA	TRBJ2-7	TRBV5-1	TGCGCCAGCAGAACCGGGACACGCTCCTACGAGCAGTACTTC	CASRTGTRSYEQYF
many	NA	TRBJ1-1	TRBV5-1	TGCGCCAGCAGGCTAGACTGGTCGAACACTGAAGCTTTCTTT	CASRLDWSNTEAFF
few	NA	TRBJ2-1	TRBV2	TGTGCCAGCAGTGACCGAGGAAATGAGCAGTTCTTC	CASSDRGNEQFF
NA	NA	TRBJ2-1	TRBV29-1	TGCAGCGTTTCCGGTGTTGGTGAGCAGTTCTTC	CSVSGVGEQFF
many	TRBD2	TRBJ2-7	TRBV4-2	TGTGCCAGCAGCCAAACGAACCTAGCGGGAGGTGTCTACGAGCAGTACTTC	CASSQTNLAGGVYEQYF
few	NA	TRBJ1-6	TRBV12-3/TRBV12-4	TGTGCCAGCAGGCCAGACAATTCACCCCTCCACTTT	CASRPDNSPLHF
few	NA	TRBJ1-1	TRBV29-1	TGCAGCGTGACCGGGACAAGAATGAACACTGAAGCTTTCTTT	CSVTGTRMNTEAFF
NA	TRBD1	TRBJ2-6	TRBV6-5	TGTGCCAGCAGTTCGGGACAGTCGAGCTCTGGGGCCAACGTCCTGACTTTC	CASSSGQSSSGANVLTF
NA	TRBD2	TRBJ2-2	TRBV5-1	TGCGCCAGCAGGCGTGATACCGGGACTAGCGGAGTTGCAACCGGGGAGCTGTTTTTT	CASRRDTGTSGVATGELFF
many	TRBD1	TRBJ1-1	TRBV5-1	TGCGCCAGCAGCTTGACAGTGACAGGGGCTGTGAACACTGAAGCTTTCTTT	CASSLTVTGAVNTEAFF
few	NA	TRBJ2-3	TRBV5-1	TGCGCCAGCAGTCAAAACTTACAGGGATGGGGCACAGATACGCAGTATTTT	CASSQNLQGWGTDTQYF
many	TRBD2	TRBJ2-1	TRBV29-1	TGCAGCGTGGGGGTACTAGCGGGGACCATAGATGAGCAGTTCTTC	CSVGVLAGTIDEQFF
many	NA	TRBJ2-7	TRBV7-6	TGTGCCAGCAGCTTAGACCTCGGGGTGGGAGCCTACGAGCAGTACTTC	CASSLDLGVGAYEQYF
NA	NA	TRBJ2-2	TRBV16	TGTGCCAGCAGCCAAATCGGGGGCTCGTCTGGGGAGCTGTTTTTT	CASSQIGGSSGELFF
few	TRBD1	TRBJ2-7	TRBV5-1	TGCGCCAGCAGCACAGGGGACAACTCCTACGAGCAGTACTTC	CASSTGDNSYEQYF
few	NA	TRBJ1-1	TRBV25-1	TGTGCCAGCAGTGTCGGGACAAGATACTCTGAAGCTTTCTTT	CASSVGTRYSEAFF
many	NA	TRBJ2-3	TRBV7-6	TGTGCCAGCAGCTCTGGGACATCTAGCACAGATACGCAGTATTTT	CASSSGTSSTDTQYF
NA	NA	TRBJ2-1	TRBV15	TGTGCCACCAGCAGAACCCCCGGGACTCGCTACAATGAGCAGTTCTTC	CATSRTPGTRYNEQFF
NA	NA	TRBJ1-1	TRBV12-3/TRBV12-4	TGTGCCAGCAGTCCGCAGACGGTGATGAACACTGAAGCTTTCTTT	CASSPQTVMNTEAFF
NA	NA	TRBJ2-1	TRBV20-1	TGCAGTGCTCTCGCTAGGGGGGGGCGGTACAATGAGCAGTTCTTC	CSALARGGRYNEQFF
many	NA	TRBJ2-3	TRBV5-1	TGCGCCAGCAGCTTTACTGGGGGCACAGATACGCAGTATTTT	CASSFTGGTDTQYF
many	TRBD2	TRBJ2-7	TRBV18	TGTGCCAGCTCACCACCCGGGACTATCAGCGAGCAGTACTTC	CASSPPGTISEQYF
NA	NA	TRBJ2-1	TRBV18	TGTGCCAGCTCAGGGAAAAGTGGAGCTGAGCAGTTCTTC	CASSGKSGAEQFF
NA	TRBD2	TRBJ2-1	TRBV5-1	TGCGCCAGCAGCTTGTGGGAGACTAGCGTCGATGAGCAGTTCTTC	CASSLWETSVDEQFF
many	NA	TRBJ2-3	TRBV29-1	TGCAGCGTTGAAGATCTGACAGGACGGAGTACGCAGTATTTT	CSVEDLTGRSTQYF
many	TRBD2	TRBJ2-3	TRBV4-2	TGTGCCAGCAGCCGTTACGCGGGAGACACAGATACGCAGTATTTT	CASSRYAGDTDTQYF
few	NA	TRBJ2-4	TRBV2	TGTGCCAGCAGGAATAGCGGAGCCTCCAAAAGCATTCAGTACTTC	CASRNSGASKSIQYF
many	TRBD1	TRBJ1-1	TRBV29-1	TGCAGCGGTGACAGGGGGCCAACTGAAGCTTTCTTT	CSGDRGPTEAFF
few	NA	TRBJ2-1	TRBV7-7	TGTGCTAGCAGCTCGGGACTCCTAACCCCCCAATCTGAGCAGTTCTTC	CASSSGLLTPQSEQFF
many	NA	TRBJ1-5	TRBV29-1	TGCAGCGTTCCTACCAAGGGGGTTCATCAGCCCCAGCATTTT	CSVPTKGVHQPQHF
many	NA	TRBJ2-2	TRBV9	TGTGCCAGCAGCGCCGACCTAGGGCCTAGCGTTAGTATTTGGTCCGGGGAGCTGTTTTTT	CASSADLGPSVSIWSGELFF
NA	TRBD2	TRBJ2-1	TRBV11-3	TGTGCCAGCAGCTTAGTCCCTAGCGGGAGGGCCAATGAGCAGTTCTTC	CASSLVPSGRANEQFF
few	NA	TRBJ2-5	TRBV12-3/TRBV12-4	TGTGCCAGCCCCACTGGGGGGGAGACCCAGTACTTC	CASPTGGETQYF
many	NA	TRBJ2-6	TRBV10-3	TGTGCCATCAGTGATACTGAAAGCTCTGGGGCCAACGTCCTGACTTTC	CAISDTESSGANVLTF
few	TRBD2	TRBJ2-3	TRBV7-2	TGTGCCAGCAGCTCGAGCGGGAGGGGCACAGATACGCAGTATTTT	CASSSSGRGTDTQYF
few	TRBD2	TRBJ2-5	TRBV3-1	TGTGCCAGCAGCCAGGGACTAGCGGAAAGACAGACCCAGTACTTC	CASSQGLAERQTQYF
many	NA	TRBJ1-1	TRBV27	TGTGCCAGCAGTTCCAGATCAGCACGGAACACTGAAGCTTTCTTT	CASSSRSARNTEAFF
many	NA	TRBJ1-1	TRBV18	TGTGCCAGCTCACCATCTAGCGGTTTGGGCACTGAAGCTTTCTTT	CASSPSSGLGTEAFF
many	NA	TRBJ2-5	TRBV9	TGTGCCAGCAGCGTAGGGGACAAAGGGACCCAGTACTTC	CASSVGDKGTQYF
NA	NA	TRBJ1-1	TRBV10-3	TGTGCCATCACCAGGACAGAGATGAACACTGAAGCTTTCTTT	CAITRTEMNTEAFF
many	NA	TRBJ2-7	TRBV7-2	TGTGCCAGCAGCTTAGACAGGACCTACGAGCAGTACTTC	CASSLDRTYEQYF
many	NA	TRBJ2-5	TRBV29-1	TGCAGCGTTGAAGATGAGACCCAGTACTTC	CSVEDETQYF
many	NA	TRBJ1-4	TRBV5-4	TGTGCCAGCAGCCGCACAGGGAGCGTTGGTGAAAAACTGTTTTTT	CASSRTGSVGEKLFF
NA	NA	TRBJ1-4	TRBV3-1	TGTGCCAGCAGCCACGATCGGCGGCAGGGTGGAGAAAAACTGTTTTTT	CASSHDRRQGGEKLFF
many	NA	TRBJ1-2	TRBV4-1	TGCGCCAGCAGCCAAGGGGAAGAGGGACAAAACTATGGCTACACCTTC	CASSQGEEGQNYGYTF